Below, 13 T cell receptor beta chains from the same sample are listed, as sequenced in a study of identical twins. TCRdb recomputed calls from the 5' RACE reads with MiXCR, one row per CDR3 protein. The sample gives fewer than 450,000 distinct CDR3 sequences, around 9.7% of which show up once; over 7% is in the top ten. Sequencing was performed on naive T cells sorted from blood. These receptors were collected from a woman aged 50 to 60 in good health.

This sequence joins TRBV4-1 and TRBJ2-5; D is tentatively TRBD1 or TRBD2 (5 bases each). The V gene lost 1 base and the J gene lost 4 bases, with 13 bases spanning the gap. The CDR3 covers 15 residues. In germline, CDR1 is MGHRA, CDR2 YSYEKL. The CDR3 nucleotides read TGCGCCAGCAGCCAAGGCTTCAGGGCGGGAGAGACCCAGTACTTC. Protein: CASSQGFRAGETQYF.

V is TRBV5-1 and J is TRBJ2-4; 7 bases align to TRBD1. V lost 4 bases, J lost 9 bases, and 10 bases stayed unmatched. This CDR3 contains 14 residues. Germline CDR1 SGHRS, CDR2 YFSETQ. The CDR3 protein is CASSLTTGNRIQYF. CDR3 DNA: TGCGCCAGCAGCCTTACGACAGGGAATCGCATTCAGTACTTC. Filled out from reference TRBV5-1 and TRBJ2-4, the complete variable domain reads KAGVTQTPRYLIKTRGQQVTLSCSPISGHRSVSWYQQTPGQGLQFLFEYFSETQRNKGNFPGRFSGRQFSNSRSEMNVSTLELGDSALYLCASSLTTGNRIQYFGAGTRLSVL.

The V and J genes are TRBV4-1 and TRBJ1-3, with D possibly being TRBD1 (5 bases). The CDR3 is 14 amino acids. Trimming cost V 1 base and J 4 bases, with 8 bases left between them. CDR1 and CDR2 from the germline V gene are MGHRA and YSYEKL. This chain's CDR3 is CASSQVGGGNTIYF. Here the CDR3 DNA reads TGCGCCAGCAGCCAAGTTGGGGGAGGAAACACCATATATTTT.

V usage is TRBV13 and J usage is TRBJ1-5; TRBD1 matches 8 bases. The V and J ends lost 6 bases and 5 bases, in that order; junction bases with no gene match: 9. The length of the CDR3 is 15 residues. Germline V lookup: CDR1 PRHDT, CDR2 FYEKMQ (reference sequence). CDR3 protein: CASRIWGQADQPQHF. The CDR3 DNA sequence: TGTGCCAGCAGGATATGGGGACAGGCCGATCAGCCCCAGCATTTT.

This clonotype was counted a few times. Written as DNA, the CDR3 is TGTGCCAGCATTATACCCATAGGGGGACCCTACTACAATGAGCAGTTCTTC. Its translation is CASIIPIGGPYYNEQFF. The chain joins TRBV6-5 to TRBJ2-1, with D possibly matching TRBD1 (6 bases). The CDR3 is 17 amino acids. Trimming stripped 7 bases from V and 3 bases from J, with 22 bases between. The V gene's germline CDR1 is MNHEY and CDR2 SVGAGI.

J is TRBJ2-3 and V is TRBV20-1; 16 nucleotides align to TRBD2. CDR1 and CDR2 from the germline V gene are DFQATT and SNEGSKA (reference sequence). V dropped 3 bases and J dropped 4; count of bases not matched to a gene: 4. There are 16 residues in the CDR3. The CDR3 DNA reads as TGCAGTGCTAGTCAGGGACTAGCGGGGGGGTCAGATACGCAGTATTTT. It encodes CSASQGLAGGSDTQYF.

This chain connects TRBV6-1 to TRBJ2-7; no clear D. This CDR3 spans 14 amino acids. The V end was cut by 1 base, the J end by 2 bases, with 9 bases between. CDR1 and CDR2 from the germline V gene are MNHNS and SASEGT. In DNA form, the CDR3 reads TGTGCCAGCAGTGAAGTGCTTGGGACCTACGAGCAGTACTTC. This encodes CASSEVLGTYEQYF.

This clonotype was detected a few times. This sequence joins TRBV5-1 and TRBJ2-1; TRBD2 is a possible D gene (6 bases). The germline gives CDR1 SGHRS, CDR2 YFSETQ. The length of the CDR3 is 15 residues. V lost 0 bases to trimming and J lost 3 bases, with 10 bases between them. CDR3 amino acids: CASSLAPGVYNEQFF. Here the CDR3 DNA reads TGCGCCAGCAGCTTGGCCCCGGGAGTCTACAATGAGCAGTTCTTC.

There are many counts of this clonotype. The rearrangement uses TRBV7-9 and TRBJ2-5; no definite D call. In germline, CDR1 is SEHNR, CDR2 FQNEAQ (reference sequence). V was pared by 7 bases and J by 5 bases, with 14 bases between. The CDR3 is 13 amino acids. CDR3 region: CASTQQSPETQYF. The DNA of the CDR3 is TGTGCCAGCACCCAACAGTCCCCGGAGACCCAGTACTTC.

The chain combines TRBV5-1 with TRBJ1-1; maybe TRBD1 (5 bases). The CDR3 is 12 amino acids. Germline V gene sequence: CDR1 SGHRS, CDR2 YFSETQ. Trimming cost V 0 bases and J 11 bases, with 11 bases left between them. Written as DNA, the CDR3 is TGCGCCAGCAGCTTGGGGGGCCGCAGGGCTTTCTTT. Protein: CASSLGGRRAFF.

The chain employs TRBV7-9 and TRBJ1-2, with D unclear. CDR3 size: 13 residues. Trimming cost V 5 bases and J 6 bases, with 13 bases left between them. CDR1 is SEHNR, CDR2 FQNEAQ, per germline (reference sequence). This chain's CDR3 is CASSPGRVDGYTF. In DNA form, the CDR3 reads TGTGCCAGCAGCCCAGGACGAGTCGATGGCTACACCTTC.

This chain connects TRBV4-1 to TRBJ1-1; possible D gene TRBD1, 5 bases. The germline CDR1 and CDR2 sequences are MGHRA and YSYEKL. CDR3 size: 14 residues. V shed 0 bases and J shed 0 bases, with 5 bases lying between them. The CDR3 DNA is TGCGCCAGCAGCCAAGACAGGGTGAACACTGAAGCTTTCTTT. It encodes CASSQDRVNTEAFF.

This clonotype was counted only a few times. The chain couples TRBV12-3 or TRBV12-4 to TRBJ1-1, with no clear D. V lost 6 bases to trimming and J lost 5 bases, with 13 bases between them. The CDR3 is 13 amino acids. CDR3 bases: TGTGCCAGCAGAAAAGAGATCGGGACTGAAGCTTTCTTT. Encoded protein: CASRKEIGTEAFF.